This record concerns one T cell receptor (beta chain) sequence. Time point in this sample: neoterminal ileum biopsy at postoperative endoscopy, about 6 months after surgery. V lost 3 bases and J 9 bases, leaving 22 bases between the germline ends. CDR3 length equals 16 residues. The germline gives CDR1 KGHSH, CDR2 LQKENI. This entry comes from a study of T cell repertoires in ileal Crohn's disease. Across the whole study: Every patient was operated on for stricturing (about 60%) or penetrating (approximately 39%) complications.

Around 0.45 micrograms of biopsy DNA per sample underwent TCRB immunosequencing. Only in-frame clones appear in the TCRdb table, and some are missing; sequencing was by immunoSEQ multiplex PCR. Altogether 9,500 to 15,000 clones are present, approximately 78% being singletons, with the ten largest covering about a tenth. This chain uses TRBV18 with TRBJ2-3; maybe TRBD1 (6 bases). The TCR originated in an adult with Crohn's disease. The specimen was ileal tissue. CDR3 sequence (DNA): TGTGCCAGCTCACCCTTCACAGGTGGGGGCGAGAGGACGCAGTATTTT. Encoded protein: CASSPFTGGGERTQYF. The entire variable domain, with the rest obtained from reference TRBV18 and TRBJ2-3, is as follows: NAGVMQNPRHLVRRRGQEARLRCSPMKGHSHVYWYRQLPEEGLKFMVYLQKENIIDESGMPKERFSAEFPKEGPSILRIQQVVRGDSAAYFCASSPFTGGGERTQYFGPGTRLTVL.